A selection of T cell receptor beta chains follows, all from one sample in a study of T cells in Graves' hyperthyroidism and ophthalmopathy. TCRdb itself ran the multiplex PCR reads through MiXCR, one entry per CDR3 protein. The table records more than 500,000 distinct CDR3 sequences, around 15% of them present only once. Sequenced material: blood. Every receptor here comes from a middle-aged woman with Graves' ophthalmopathy. CDR3s include the opening cysteine and the closing phenylalanine or tryptophan. Fields, in order: D gene, V gene, clone size, J gene, CDR3 protein, CDR3 DNA. The D gene is left open where the match is weak. Size is stated for part of the rows, as once, few or many counts, or as a class when the clone is expanded.

d_call: NA; v_call: TRBV9; clone_size: many; j_call: TRBJ2-7; cdr3_aa: CASSRGGESYEQYF; cdr3_nt: TGTGCCAGCAGCAGGGGGGGAGAATCCTACGAGCAGTACTTC
d_call: NA; v_call: TRBV19; clone_size: many; j_call: TRBJ1-1; cdr3_aa: CASSLPQSSNTEAFF; cdr3_nt: TGTGCCAGTAGTTTGCCCCAATCGTCGAACACTGAAGCTTTCTTT
d_call: NA; v_call: TRBV4-1; clone_size: NA; j_call: TRBJ1-5; cdr3_aa: CASSQGGHLNQPQHF; cdr3_nt: TGCGCCAGCAGCCAAGGGGGACACCTTAATCAGCCCCAGCATTTT
d_call: NA; v_call: TRBV11-3; clone_size: many; j_call: TRBJ1-2; cdr3_aa: CASSLGQNLYGYTF; cdr3_nt: TGTGCCAGCAGCTTAGGACAGAATCTCTATGGCTACACCTTC
d_call: NA; v_call: TRBV19; clone_size: few; j_call: TRBJ1-5; cdr3_aa: CASSSSRYNQPQHF; cdr3_nt: TGTGCCAGTAGTTCGTCAAGGTACAATCAGCCCCAGCATTTT
d_call: TRBD1; v_call: TRBV24-1; clone_size: once; j_call: TRBJ2-5; cdr3_aa: CATSDRQGWQETQYF; cdr3_nt: TGTGCCACCAGTGATCGACAGGGTTGGCAAGAGACCCAGTACTTC
d_call: NA; v_call: TRBV3-1; clone_size: NA; j_call: TRBJ1-5; cdr3_aa: CASSQGVRAPQHF; cdr3_nt: TGTGCCAGCAGCCAAGGCGTCCGGGCGCCCCAGCATTTT
d_call: NA; v_call: TRBV6-5; clone_size: many; j_call: TRBJ2-7; cdr3_aa: CASSYSRVRLMPSEQYF; cdr3_nt: TGTGCCAGCAGTTACTCCAGGGTTCGGCTGATGCCTTCGGAGCAGTACTTC
d_call: NA; v_call: TRBV14; clone_size: few; j_call: TRBJ2-4; cdr3_aa: CASSQTLGREPIMTKNIQYF; cdr3_nt: TGTGCCAGCAGCCAGACCCTTGGCCGGGAGCCTATTATGACCAAAAACATTCAGTACTTC
d_call: TRBD2; v_call: TRBV12-3/TRBV12-4; clone_size: NA; j_call: TRBJ2-2; cdr3_aa: CAGRSGSGRTGELFF; cdr3_nt: TGTGCCGGCAGATCTGGGAGCGGGAGGACCGGGGAGCTGTTTTTT
d_call: TRBD2; v_call: TRBV28; clone_size: NA; j_call: TRBJ2-2; cdr3_aa: CASSLSRTSGEWGNTGELFF; cdr3_nt: TGTGCCAGCAGTTTATCAAGGACTAGCGGGGAGTGGGGTAACACCGGGGAGCTGTTTTTT
d_call: NA; v_call: TRBV7-2; clone_size: many; j_call: TRBJ1-1; cdr3_aa: CASSLAGFGDTEAFF; cdr3_nt: TGTGCCAGCAGCTTAGCAGGGTTCGGGGACACTGAAGCTTTCTTT
d_call: TRBD2; v_call: TRBV5-1; clone_size: NA; j_call: TRBJ2-5; cdr3_aa: CASSLAGGTETQYF; cdr3_nt: TGCGCCAGCAGCTTGGCGGGAGGAACGGAGACCCAGTACTTC
d_call: TRBD1; v_call: TRBV27; clone_size: many; j_call: TRBJ1-1; cdr3_aa: CASKKDRGMNTEAFF; cdr3_nt: TGTGCCAGCAAGAAGGACAGGGGAATGAACACTGAAGCTTTCTTT
d_call: TRBD2; v_call: TRBV12-3/TRBV12-4; clone_size: many; j_call: TRBJ2-5; cdr3_aa: CASSLTGAGGPKTQYF; cdr3_nt: TGTGCCAGCAGTTTAACGGGGGCGGGAGGGCCTAAGACCCAGTACTTC
d_call: TRBD2; v_call: TRBV2; clone_size: NA; j_call: TRBJ2-7; cdr3_aa: CASSQPGLAGGGGSYEQYF; cdr3_nt: TGTGCCAGCAGTCAGCCGGGACTAGCGGGAGGCGGGGGGTCCTACGAGCAGTACTTC
d_call: NA; v_call: TRBV24-1; clone_size: NA; j_call: TRBJ2-5; cdr3_aa: CATSDLNRDETQYF; cdr3_nt: TGTGCCACCAGTGATTTAAACAGGGATGAGACCCAGTACTTC
d_call: NA; v_call: TRBV27; clone_size: NA; j_call: TRBJ2-7; cdr3_aa: CASSPRLAAPYEQYF; cdr3_nt: TGTGCCAGCAGTCCCCGTTTGGCAGCCCCCTACGAGCAGTACTTC
d_call: NA; v_call: TRBV30; clone_size: many; j_call: TRBJ1-6; cdr3_aa: CAWMGGDRLNSPLHF; cdr3_nt: TGTGCCTGGATGGGCGGAGACAGGCTTAATTCACCCCTCCACTTT
d_call: NA; v_call: TRBV10-3; clone_size: many; j_call: TRBJ2-5; cdr3_aa: CAMAPRAQETQYF; cdr3_nt: TGTGCCATGGCCCCGAGGGCTCAAGAGACCCAGTACTTC
d_call: TRBD2; v_call: TRBV11-2; clone_size: many; j_call: TRBJ2-7; cdr3_aa: CASSLEGLAGDEQYF; cdr3_nt: TGTGCCAGCAGCTTAGAAGGCCTAGCGGGAGACGAGCAGTACTTC
d_call: NA; v_call: TRBV3-1; clone_size: many; j_call: TRBJ2-5; cdr3_aa: CASSQVQRETQYF; cdr3_nt: TGTGCCAGCAGCCAAGTTCAGAGGGAGACCCAGTACTTC
d_call: TRBD1; v_call: TRBV7-2; clone_size: NA; j_call: TRBJ2-7; cdr3_aa: CASSTPGQLYEQYF; cdr3_nt: TGTGCCAGCAGCACACCGGGACAGCTCTACGAGCAGTACTTC
d_call: NA; v_call: TRBV12-3/TRBV12-4; clone_size: many; j_call: TRBJ2-5; cdr3_aa: CASSKGTNQETQYF; cdr3_nt: TGTGCCAGCAGTAAGGGGACCAACCAAGAGACCCAGTACTTC
d_call: TRBD2; v_call: TRBV19; clone_size: many; j_call: TRBJ2-5; cdr3_aa: CASSGRSKETQYF; cdr3_nt: TGTGCCAGCAGCGGGAGGTCTAAAGAGACCCAGTACTTC
d_call: NA; v_call: TRBV20-1; clone_size: few; j_call: TRBJ1-1; cdr3_aa: CSASPMGDTEAFF; cdr3_nt: TGCAGTGCTAGTCCCATGGGGGACACTGAAGCTTTCTTT
d_call: TRBD2; v_call: TRBV19; clone_size: few; j_call: TRBJ2-2; cdr3_aa: CASRLAGVLPTGELFF; cdr3_nt: TGTGCCAGTAGGCTAGCGGGAGTTTTACCCACCGGGGAGCTGTTTTTT
d_call: NA; v_call: TRBV29-1; clone_size: many; j_call: TRBJ2-5; cdr3_aa: CSVEWDFEETQYF; cdr3_nt: TGCAGCGTTGAATGGGACTTCGAAGAGACCCAGTACTTC